This is a list of T cell receptor beta chains from one sample in a study of a mutant IDH1 vaccine in newly diagnosed glioma. Sequenced by immunoSEQ multiplex PCR; TCRdb stores in-frame clones only, minus some. Seen here are tens of thousands of clones, 83% observed once, and the top ten hold 7% to 9%. The sequenced sample was PBMCs, obtained from a glioma patient treated with radiotherapy, temozolomide or both. These receptors all stem from a woman between 50 and 59 years old with glioma. The CDR3 runs from the conserved cysteine through the conserved F or W. Each record gives: D gene, clone size, V gene, J gene, CDR3 protein, CDR3 DNA. D genes are given only for firm matches. A clone size is listed for some rows: how often the clone was seen (once, few, many), or a class if it is expanded.

TRBD2	NA	TRBV6-1	TRBJ2-1	CASSELSGGGDEQFF	TGTGCCAGCAGTGAACTGAGCGGGGGGGGAGATGAGCAGTTCTTC
TRBD2	NA	TRBV13	TRBJ2-3	CASSSRGGAESDTQYF	TGTGCCAGCAGTTCACGCGGGGGGGCCGAATCAGATACGCAGTATTTT
NA	once	TRBV18	TRBJ2-6	CASSNRALGHVLTF	TGTGCCAGCTCAAACCGGGCACTAGGGCACGTCCTGACTTTC
TRBD1	NA	TRBV6-6	TRBJ2-7	CASSLGTGLSSYEQYF	TGTGCCAGCAGCCTCGGGACAGGGTTGAGCTCCTACGAGCAGTACTTC
NA	NA	TRBV29-1	TRBJ2-2	CSAMGPTGELFF	TGCAGCGCTATGGGACCTACCGGGGAGCTGTTTTTT
TRBD1	NA	TRBV10-3	TRBJ2-3	CAISKSGTGRTDTQYF	TGTGCCATCAGCAAGTCCGGGACAGGGCGGACAGATACGCAGTATTTT
TRBD2	few	TRBV5-8	TRBJ2-1	CASPVTGGKWGEQFF	TGTGCCAGCCCTGTGACGGGGGGGAAGTGGGGTGAGCAGTTCTTC
TRBD1	NA	TRBV5-1	TRBJ1-5	CASSLEGTGDQPQHF	TGCGCCAGCAGCTTGGAGGGGACAGGAGATCAGCCCCAGCATTTT
NA	NA	TRBV5-1	TRBJ2-5	CASSLGSSRETQYF	TGCGCCAGCAGCTTAGGAAGTAGCAGAGAGACCCAGTACTTC
TRBD1	NA	TRBV18	TRBJ1-3	CASSQGGTGNTIYF	TGTGCCAGCTCGCAGGGGGGGACTGGAAACACCATATATTTT
NA	NA	TRBV2	TRBJ2-1	CASSSQGDSYNEQFF	TGTGCCAGCAGTTCACAGGGAGACTCCTACAATGAGCAGTTCTTC
NA	few	TRBV30	TRBJ1-1	CAWSARGFLAFF	TGTGCCTGGAGTGCACGAGGATTTTTAGCTTTCTTT
TRBD1	NA	TRBV9	TRBJ1-6	CASSVTGTGYSPLHF	TGTGCCAGCAGTGTCACCGGGACAGGGTATTCACCCCTCCACTTT
NA	once	TRBV9	TRBJ2-3	CASSVGSGTDTQYF	TGTGCCAGCAGCGTAGGAAGCGGCACAGATACGCAGTATTTT
TRBD2	NA	TRBV6-5	TRBJ2-3	CASSYGGGPLTDTQYF	TGTGCCAGCAGTTACGGCGGGGGGCCACTTACAGATACGCAGTATTTT
NA	NA	TRBV5-4	TRBJ1-5	CASSLKSSNQPQHF	TGTGCCAGCAGCTTGAAAAGTAGCAATCAGCCCCAGCATTTT
NA	NA	TRBV2	TRBJ1-6	CASSTGPPLHF	TGTGCCAGCAGTACAGGGCCACCCCTCCACTTT
NA	NA	TRBV6-1	TRBJ1-2	CASTPAGAVNYGYTF	TGTGCCAGCACCCCAGCAGGGGCCGTAAACTATGGCTACACCTTC
NA	few	TRBV19	TRBJ1-6	CASSTSQGMGSPLHF	TGTGCCAGTAGTACCTCCCAGGGAATGGGCTCACCCCTCCACTTT
NA	NA	TRBV6-1	TRBJ2-5	CASSEAGQETQYF	TGTGCCAGCAGTGAAGCAGGTCAAGAGACCCAGTACTTC
NA	NA	TRBV7-3	TRBJ1-6	CASSPDSNSPLHF	TGTGCCAGCAGCCCCGACAGTAATTCACCCCTCCACTTT
NA	NA	TRBV5-4	TRBJ2-7	CASSLDVYEQYF	TGTGCCAGCAGCTTAGACGTGTACGAGCAGTACTTC
NA	NA	TRBV18	TRBJ2-7	CASSPEGYEQYF	TGTGCCAGCTCTCCGGAGGGTTACGAGCAGTACTTC
TRBD1	NA	TRBV4-1	TRBJ1-6	CASSQPGQGSSYNSPLHF	TGCGCCAGCAGCCAACCTGGACAGGGGAGCTCCTATAATTCACCCCTCCACTTT
NA	NA	TRBV21-1	TRBJ1-5	CASSKVQGNQPQHF	TGTGCCAGCAGCAAAGTTCAGGGCAATCAGCCCCAGCATTTT
NA	NA	TRBV5-6	TRBJ1-5	CASIRRGAPHHQPQHF	TGTGCCAGCATTCGGCGGGGGGCCCCTCATCATCAGCCCCAGCATTTT
TRBD1	NA	TRBV7-2	TRBJ2-5	CASSPRQGPETQYF	TGTGCCAGCAGCCCTAGACAGGGGCCGGAGACCCAGTACTTC
NA	NA	TRBV5-1	TRBJ2-5	CASSSPGGETQYF	TGCGCCAGCAGCAGCCCTGGGGGGGAGACCCAGTACTTC
NA	NA	TRBV9	TRBJ1-2	CASSVGGGAHYGYTF	TGTGCCAGCAGCGTAGGCGGGGGCGCCCACTATGGCTACACCTTC
TRBD2	NA	TRBV2	TRBJ2-2	CASISGGSGDTGELFF	TGTGCCAGCATTAGCGGGGGTTCAGGGGACACCGGGGAGCTGTTTTTT
TRBD2	NA	TRBV9	TRBJ2-5	CASSVEGGGPGETQYF	TGTGCCAGCAGCGTAGAGGGCGGGGGACCAGGAGAGACCCAGTACTTC
TRBD1	NA	TRBV5-1	TRBJ2-3	CASSFVSGGNTDTQYF	TGCGCCAGCAGCTTTGTTTCAGGGGGTAACACAGATACGCAGTATTTT
NA	NA	TRBV7-9	TRBJ2-2	CASGTLANTGELFF	TGTGCCAGCGGCACCCTAGCGAACACCGGGGAGCTGTTTTTT
NA	NA	TRBV2	TRBJ2-7	CASRGRSYEQYF	TGTGCCAGCAGGGGACGGTCCTACGAGCAGTACTTC
NA	few	TRBV4-1	TRBJ1-1	CASSQDTEAFF	TGCGCCAGCAGCCAAGACACTGAAGCTTTCTTT
TRBD1	NA	TRBV10-3	TRBJ2-7	CAISRQGERNEQYF	TGTGCCATCAGCCGACAGGGCGAAAGAAACGAGCAGTACTTC
NA	NA	TRBV7-3	TRBJ1-2	CASSLQRGDSYGYTF	TGTGCCAGCAGCTTACAACGGGGAGATAGCTATGGCTACACCTTC